This T cell receptor beta chain comes out of a study of blood T cell repertoires in COVID-19. This clone came up once. Some clones are missing from TCRdb's copy, which holds only in-frame ones; the method was immunoSEQ multiplex PCR. The profile shows about 56,000 clones, less than 90% of them singletons. The CDR3 is made up of 16 amino acids. Looked up from germline, CDR1 is LNHDA and CDR2 is SQIVND (reference sequence). The V end lost 3 bases, the J end lost 5 bases, and 20 bases lay between the germline ends. The sequenced material came from peripheral blood. This receptor was taken from a woman of 80 years or more with acute or convalescent COVID-19. The chain is built from TRBV19 and TRBJ2-7, with a tentative D call TRBD2 (6 bases). The CDR3 sequence is CASSIFGSTFRDEQYF. Here the CDR3 DNA reads TGTGCCAGTAGTATTTTCGGGAGCACCTTCCGCGACGAGCAGTACTTC.